One sample yielded the 30 T cell receptor beta chains listed below, sequenced in a study of T-cell reconstitution after alpha-beta-depleted transplantation in children. The authors prepared the TCRbeta library with unique molecular identifiers. MiXCR, run by TCRdb on the PCR reads, gives a single entry per CDR3 protein. The data contain fewer than 550,000 distinct CDR3 sequences, about 10% of them seen just once; the ten biggest clones take up 2%. The material was PBMCs, obtained before TCRalphabeta/CD19-depleted stem cell transplant. These receptor sequences come from a child aged 2-15 years with inherited bone marrow failure, due to receive a stem cell transplant.

This clonotype was seen repeatedly, ten times or more. This chain joins TRBV20-1 and TRBJ2-1, with TRBD2 identical over 14 bases. V gave up 3 bases and J gave up 0 bases; unmatched junction bases: 7. Germline assignment: CDR1 DFQATT and CDR2 SNEGSKA (reference sequence). CDR3 length: 18 residues. The CDR3 here is CSARRLTSGRGSYNEQFF. In DNA form, the CDR3 reads TGCAGTGCTAGGAGGCTGACTAGCGGGAGGGGCTCCTACAATGAGCAGTTCTTC.

This clonotype was counted many times. This chain links TRBV28 with TRBJ1-2; tentatively, D is TRBD1 (5 bases). V dropped 5 bases and J dropped 4 bases, with 17 bases sitting between them. CDR3 length equals 15 residues. The germline V gene encodes CDR1 MDHEN and CDR2 SYDVKM. The CDR3 here is CASSPSGAIPYGYTF. CDR3 coding DNA: TGTGCCAGCAGTCCCTCTGGGGCGATACCCTATGGCTACACCTTC.

This clonotype was found a few times. The V call is TRBV7-2, the J call TRBJ2-5; D perhaps matches TRBD2 (5 bases). CDR1 and CDR2 (germline): SGHTA, FQGNSA. This CDR3 is built from 13 residues. Trimming left V 4 bases short and J 4 bases short, with 10 bases between. The CDR3 region is CASSSFRGETQYF. In DNA, the CDR3 is TGTGCCAGCAGCTCCTTTCGGGGAGAGACCCAGTACTTC. The full variable domain, rest sourced from reference TRBV7-2 and TRBJ2-5, is GAGVSQSPSNKVTEKGKDVELRCDPISGHTALYWYRQSLGQGLEFLIYFQGNSAPDKSGLPSDRFSAERTGGSVSTLTIQRTQQEDSAVYLCASSSFRGETQYFGPGTRLLVL.

This clonotype was seen only once. This could be a read error, since a much larger clone is one nucleotide away. This chain connects TRBV2 to TRBJ1-2; no firm D call. The CDR3 covers 14 residues. CDR1 is SNHLY and CDR2 is FYNNEI in the germline V gene. CDR3 amino acids: CTSSLRGSNYGYTF. The CDR3 DNA reads TGTACCAGCAGTTTGCGGGGTTCGAACTATGGCTACACCTTC.

There are many counts of this clonotype. The chain links TRBV19 to TRBJ2-2, with unresolved D. CDR1 and CDR2 from the germline V gene are LNHDA and SQIVND (reference sequence). The length of the CDR3 is 14 residues. Trimming shortened V by 3 bases and J by 3 bases, and 8 bases separated the two germline ends. The CDR3 DNA sequence: TGTGCCAGTAGTATCATCGGAGACACCGGGGAGCTGTTTTTT. This encodes CASSIIGDTGELFF.

The sample holds many counts of this clonotype. This chain connects TRBV27 to TRBJ2-1; the match to TRBD2 covers 8 bases. Germline loops: CDR1 MNHEY, CDR2 SMNVEV (reference sequence). The CDR3 loop spans 15 amino acids. Trimming removed 4 bases from V and 8 bases from J; junction bases left unmatched: 10. The CDR3 sequence is CASSWTSNDVYEQFF. CDR3 DNA: TGTGCCAGCAGTTGGACTAGCAATGATGTCTATGAGCAGTTCTTC.

This clonotype has more than one count but fewer than ten. The V call is TRBV27, the J call TRBJ2-5; D is perhaps TRBD1 (5 bases). V was trimmed by 3 bases and J by 5 bases, leaving 16 bases between them. The germline CDR1 and CDR2 sequences are MNHEY and SMNVEV (reference sequence). The CDR3 has 15 residues. The CDR3 loop reads CASSFVPNRRETQYF. The CDR3 nucleotides read TGTGCCAGCAGTTTCGTCCCAAACAGGCGGGAGACCCAGTACTTC.

The gene calls are TRBV20-1 and TRBJ1-2; a possible D gene is TRBD1 (5 bases). The germline V and J ends were trimmed by 1 base and 3 bases, with 9 bases remaining between them. The CDR3 sequence is 13 residues long. Looked up from germline, CDR1 is DFQATT and CDR2 is SNEGSKA (reference sequence). The CDR3 here is CSARGVTDYGYTF. Here the CDR3 DNA reads TGCAGTGCTAGAGGGGTGACAGACTATGGCTACACCTTC.

This clonotype was found many times. V is TRBV7-9 and J is TRBJ1-5, with D uncertain. Per the germline V gene, CDR1 is SEHNR and CDR2 is FQNEAQ (reference sequence). V was pared by 5 bases and J by 4 bases, with 12 bases between. The CDR3 consists of 14 residues. CDR3 DNA: TGTGCCAGCAGCCCTCTTTCCAGTAATCAGCCCCAGCATTTT. It codes for CASSPLSSNQPQHF.

The chain combines TRBV6-2 or TRBV6-3 with TRBJ2-5; 10 nucleotides agree with TRBD2. The germline V gene has CDR1 MNHEY and CDR2 SVGEGT. CDR3 length: 16 residues. Trimming at V came to 3 bases and at J to 1 base, leaving 5 bases not matched to a gene. CDR3 in DNA: TGTGCCAGCAGTTATTTTGGACTAGCGGCCCAAGAGACCCAGTACTTC. It is translated as CASSYFGLAAQETQYF.

This clonotype was counted many times. J is TRBJ1-4 and V is TRBV7-9; weak D call: TRBD1 (6 bases). The germline V gene encodes CDR1 SEHNR and CDR2 FQNEAQ (reference sequence). Trimming pared 1 base from V and 1 base from J, leaving 7 bases between. The CDR3 is 15 amino acids. This chain's CDR3 is CASSLGGGTNEKLFF. CDR3 bases: TGTGCCAGCAGCTTAGGAGGGGGAACTAATGAAAAACTGTTTTTT.

This clonotype occurred a few times. The genes are TRBV5-6 and TRBJ2-7; D may be TRBD1 (5 bases). The CDR3 extends over 13 amino acids. Germline V gives CDR1 SGHDT, CDR2 YYEEEE. V was clipped by 7 bases and J by 6 bases, with 17 bases between them. The CDR3 sequence is CASGAVGEGEQYF. In DNA, the CDR3 is TGTGCCAGCGGCGCCGTAGGGGAAGGCGAGCAGTACTTC.

The table lists this clonotype with many counts. The chain couples TRBV15 to TRBJ2-4; 11 bases are a match to TRBD2. CDR3 length: 16 amino acids. Germline-derived CDR1 and CDR2 are LNHNV and YYDKDF (reference sequence). Trimming took 5 bases from V and 3 from J; bases not matched to a gene: 6. In nucleotides, the CDR3 is TGTGCCACCAGCGTAATAGCGGGAGGGGTCAAAAACATTCAGTACTTC. Translating it yields CATSVIAGGVKNIQYF.

This clonotype was detected ten times or more. The chain carries TRBV12-3 or TRBV12-4 and TRBJ1-4; D is perhaps TRBD1 (6 bases). The CDR3 has 16 amino acids. The V end lost 8 bases, the J end lost 2 bases, and 18 bases lay between the germline ends. CDR3 residues: CASANGRGTTNEKLFF. The CDR3 region has the DNA TGTGCCAGCGCCAATGGTAGGGGGACCACTAATGAAAAACTGTTTTTT.

This clonotype was seen many times. The chain joins TRBV12-3 or TRBV12-4 to TRBJ2-3; no firm D call. This CDR3 has 15 residues. Trimming pared 1 base from V and 2 bases from J, leaving 10 bases between. CDR3 residues: CASSLDAGFTDTQYF. CDR3 DNA sequence: TGTGCCAGCAGTTTAGATGCAGGCTTCACAGATACGCAGTATTTT.

This clonotype came up many times. The rearrangement uses TRBV7-9 and TRBJ1-1; D gene ambiguous. CDR3 length: 12 residues. Trimming pared 5 bases from V and 7 bases from J, leaving 11 bases between. Germline CDR1 reads SEHNR; CDR2 reads FQNEAQ (reference sequence). The CDR3: CASSPYSVEAFF. DNA for the CDR3: TGTGCCAGCAGCCCCTACAGCGTTGAAGCTTTCTTT.

This clonotype was seen ten or more times. The chain is built from TRBV30 and TRBJ2-3, with 10 bases fitting TRBD2. The V gene's germline CDR1 is GTSNPN and CDR2 SVGIG (reference sequence). V lost 1 base and J lost 6; bases outside the gene matches: 7. This CDR3 is built from 15 residues. The CDR3 is CAWSATSGNADTQYF. In DNA form, the CDR3 reads TGTGCCTGGAGTGCTACTAGCGGGAATGCTGATACGCAGTATTTT.

This clonotype was seen at least ten times. V usage is TRBV20-1 and J usage is TRBJ2-7; 8 bases align to TRBD1. Germline V gene data show CDR1 as DFQATT and CDR2 as SNEGSKA (reference sequence). V lost 7 bases to trimming and J lost 0 bases; unmatched junction nucleotides: 11. This CDR3 spans 15 amino acids. The CDR3 region has the DNA TGCAGTGTTCGTCCCGGGACAGGTGACTCCTACGAGCAGTACTTC. Translated: CSVRPGTGDSYEQYF.

This clonotype was counted many times. The chain combines TRBV4-3 with TRBJ2-1, with 10 bases fitting TRBD2. Per germline, CDR1 LGHNA and CDR2 YSLEER. CDR3 length equals 16 residues. Trimming took 0 bases from V and 6 from J; bases not matched to a gene: 5. Here the CDR3 DNA reads TGCGCCAGCAGCCAAGATGGGAGCGGGAGGGCCAATGAGCAGTTCTTC. Translation: CASSQDGSGRANEQFF.

This clonotype was observed many times. V gene TRBV15 combines with J gene TRBJ2-5; 8 bases are a match to TRBD1. V lost 0 bases, J lost 3 bases, and 0 bases stayed unmatched. Germline V gene data show CDR1 as LNHNV and CDR2 as YYDKDF (reference sequence). The CDR3 is 14 amino acids. The CDR3 DNA sequence: TGTGCCACCAGCAGAGAGACAGGGGAAGAGACCCAGTACTTC. This encodes CATSRETGEETQYF.

The V and J genes are TRBV19 and TRBJ2-1, with 7 bases that match TRBD2. The length of the CDR3 is 15 residues. The germline V gene encodes CDR1 LNHDA and CDR2 SQIVND (reference sequence). V trimming: 7 bases; J trimming: 4 bases; junction bases outside the gene matches: 10. CDR3: CASIKASGVYNEQFF. CDR3 nucleotide sequence: TGTGCCAGTATTAAGGCTAGCGGAGTTTACAATGAGCAGTTCTTC.

This clonotype has a count of ten or more. The V gene is TRBV29-1, the J gene TRBJ1-2, with D possibly being TRBD1 (6 bases). Germline CDR1 SQVTM, CDR2 ANQGSEA. This CDR3 has 14 residues. Trimming cost V 0 bases and J 8 bases, with 16 bases left between them. CDR3 loop: CSVEDPWGPGGYTF. DNA of the CDR3: TGCAGCGTTGAAGATCCTTGGGGGCCGGGCGGCTACACCTTC.

This clonotype was detected many times. This chain links TRBV7-9 with TRBJ2-7, with TRBD1 as a possible D gene (7 bases). Between the trimmed V and J ends, which lost 6 bases and 2 bases, there was a span of 17 bases. This CDR3 spans 15 amino acids. Germline loops: CDR1 SEHNR, CDR2 FQNEAQ (reference sequence). CDR3 sequence (DNA): TGTGCCAGCAGTTTTGTCGACAGGGAGGCCTACGAGCAGTACTTC. Translating gives CASSFVDREAYEQYF.

This clonotype was found a few times. The chain combines TRBV7-6 with TRBJ1-2; 8 bases agree with TRBD1. With V trimmed by 6 bases and J by 4 bases, 10 bases remained unmatched. CDR3 length: 15 residues. Germline CDR1 is SGHVS and CDR2 is FNYEAQ. The CDR3: CASSSSGGRSYGYTF. CDR3 nucleotide sequence: TGTGCCAGCAGTTCGTCAGGGGGCCGGAGCTATGGCTACACCTTC. The variable domain in full, with the rest retrieved from reference TRBV7-6 and TRBJ1-2, is GAGVSQSPRYKVTKRGQDVALRCDPISGHVSLYWYRQALGQGPEFLTYFNYEAQQDKSGLPNDRFSAERPEGSISTLTIQRTEQRDSAMYRCASSSSGGRSYGYTFGSGTRLTVV.

The chain employs TRBV5-6 and TRBJ2-1; D unresolved. Germline V CDR1 and CDR2: SGHDT, YYEEEE. V gave up 4 bases and J gave up 8 bases, with 16 bases separating them. This CDR3 is built from 14 residues. CDR3 nucleotides: TGTGCCAGCAGCCCGCCCCCCTACGCCGATGAGCAGTTCTTC. This sequence encodes CASSPPPYADEQFF.

This rearrangement joins TRBV7-4 to TRBJ2-1, with D tentatively TRBD2 (5 bases). The CDR3 loop spans 16 amino acids. The V end was cut by 0 bases, the J end by 10 bases, with 19 bases between. The germline V gene encodes CDR1 SGHVT and CDR2 SQSDAQ. The CDR3 is CASSLASSAPPEEQFF. The CDR3 coding sequence is TGTGCCAGCAGCTTAGCGAGTAGCGCACCACCCGAGGAGCAGTTCTTC.

At least ten counts were recorded for this clonotype. This chain connects TRBV12-3 or TRBV12-4 to TRBJ2-5; D uncertain. V was pared by 3 bases and J by 4 bases, with 6 bases between. The length of the CDR3 is 12 residues. Here the CDR3 reads CASSFLRETQYF. CDR3 coding DNA: TGTGCCAGCAGTTTCCTTAGAGAGACCCAGTACTTC.

This clonotype occurred many times. V is TRBV5-6 and J is TRBJ2-6; D uncertain. V lost 2 bases and J lost 1, with 4 bases in between. The CDR3 spans 14 residues. Looked up from germline, CDR1 is SGHDT and CDR2 is YYEEEE. CDR3 amino acids: CASSFGSGANVLTF. The CDR3 region has the DNA TGTGCCAGCAGCTTCGGGTCTGGGGCCAACGTCCTGACTTTC.

This clonotype was recorded at least ten times. This sequence joins TRBV13 and TRBJ1-6, with unresolved D. Germline CDR1 PRHDT, CDR2 FYEKMQ (reference sequence). The CDR3 runs to 13 residues. Trimming stripped 6 bases from V and 7 bases from J, with 10 bases between. CDR3: CASSRERNSPLHF. The CDR3, as DNA: TGTGCCAGCAGTCGCGAGCGAAATTCACCCCTCCACTTT.

This clonotype came up many times. The chain carries TRBV29-1 and TRBJ2-1, with 12 bases matching TRBD2. V was clipped by 5 bases and J by 4 bases; unmatched bases: 9. In germline, CDR1 is SQVTM, CDR2 ANQGSEA. This CDR3 has 16 residues. In nucleotides, the CDR3 is TGCAGCGTTCCGAACCCGCTAGCGGGAGGGTACAATGAGCAGTTCTTC. This sequence encodes CSVPNPLAGGYNEQFF.